These 17 T cell receptor beta chains share one sample of origin, sequenced in a study of Graves' ophthalmopathy and Graves' hyperthyroidism. Amplified TCR beta CDR3 regions were obtained using RNA transcripts as template. Investigators did first-round RT-PCR with HTBI primers, then second-round multiplex PCR. One entry per CDR3 protein results from TCRdb running MiXCR on the multiplex PCR reads. The sample carries hundreds of thousands of distinct CDR3 sequences, roughly 20% recorded once. The specimen was peripheral blood. Every receptor here comes from a woman aged 18-29 years with stable Graves' hyperthyroidism.

There are many counts of this clonotype. The chain carries TRBV7-9 and TRBJ2-1; D is unresolved. The CDR3 is 13 amino acids. Trimming stripped 3 bases from V and 5 bases from J, with 8 bases between. Germline assignment: CDR1 SEHNR and CDR2 FQNEAQ (reference sequence). The CDR3 region has the DNA TGTGCCAGCAGCTTCCCCTCACACAATGAGCAGTTCTTC. Its protein product is CASSFPSHNEQFF.

This clonotype was detected ten times or more. V is TRBV4-1 and J is TRBJ1-6; D is possibly TRBD1 (5 bases). This CDR3 is 17 amino acids long. Germline CDR1 MGHRA, CDR2 YSYEKL. V lost 3 bases, J lost 7 bases, and 19 bases lay in between. The CDR3 sequence: CASSHRTPGPKNSPLHF. The CDR3 coding sequence is TGCGCCAGCAGCCATAGGACTCCGGGACCTAAGAATTCACCCCTCCACTTT.

The CDR3 DNA follows: TGCAGCGTTGAATGGACAGGGGACTTGGGGGAGACCCAGTACTTC. It codes for CSVEWTGDLGETQYF. V usage is TRBV29-1 and J usage is TRBJ2-5; 9 bases agree with TRBD1. The CDR3 has 15 residues. Germline loops: CDR1 SQVTM, CDR2 ANQGSEA. With V trimmed by 2 bases and J by 5 bases, 9 bases remained unmatched.

This clonotype was found a few times. The rearrangement links TRBV11-2 to TRBJ1-1; D gene uncertain. V was pared by 5 bases and J by 7 bases, with 17 bases between. The germline gives CDR1 SGHAT, CDR2 FQNNGV. The CDR3 runs 14 residues. The CDR3 is CASSPRRGFGEAFF. DNA of the CDR3: TGTGCCAGCAGCCCCCGTCGGGGTTTTGGTGAAGCTTTCTTT.

Comments on this clonotype: This clone may be a read error of a much larger clone one base away. This rearrangement joins TRBV12-3 or TRBV12-4 to TRBJ2-2; 9 positions agree with TRBD1. This CDR3 region has 17 residues. V lost 6 bases to trimming and J lost 9 bases; unmatched junction nucleotides: 17. CDR3 bases: TGTGCCAGCAGGCCAGAAAGCTCCGGGACAGGGACCCGGGAGCTGTTTTTT. Translation gives CASRPESSGTGTRELFF.

This clonotype has ten or more counts. This sequence joins TRBV20-1 and TRBJ2-7; 10 bases align to TRBD2. Germline lookup yields CDR1 DFQATT and CDR2 SNEGSKA (reference sequence). Losses at the gene ends were 6 bases for V and 4 bases for J; bases not matched to a gene: 6. This CDR3 comprises 13 residues. CDR3 DNA sequence: TGCAGTGCATCACTAGCGGGACTTTACGAGCAGTACTTC. This sequence encodes CSASLAGLYEQYF.

This clonotype was counted between two and nine times. This chain connects TRBV9 to TRBJ2-5; TRBD2 aligns across 8 bases. V was clipped by 2 bases and J by 5 bases; unmatched bases: 11. The CDR3 is made up of 16 amino acids. The V gene's germline CDR1 is SGDLS and CDR2 YYNGEE. CDR3 sequence: CASSVTPTSDGETQYF. CDR3 coding DNA: TGTGCCAGCAGCGTCACCCCGACTAGCGACGGCGAGACCCAGTACTTC.

V usage is TRBV15 and J usage is TRBJ2-7, with a weak D call TRBD2 (5 bases). V lost 1 base and J 2 bases, leaving 9 bases between the germline ends. Germline V lookup: CDR1 LNHNV, CDR2 YYDKDF (reference sequence). The CDR3 contains 14 residues. The CDR3: CATSRVREAYEQYF. The DNA of the CDR3 is TGTGCCACCAGCAGAGTTCGGGAAGCCTACGAGCAGTACTTC.

There are many counts of this clonotype. The chain's CDR3 is CASSDGTGGDQPQHF. The CDR3 region has the DNA TGTGCCAGCAGTGACGGGACAGGCGGAGATCAGCCCCAGCATTTT. The chain uses TRBV2 and TRBJ1-5, with 8 nucleotides matching TRBD1. Germline CDR1 SNHLY, CDR2 FYNNEI. This CDR3 has 15 amino acids. Losses at the gene ends were 3 bases for V and 5 bases for J; bases not matched to a gene: 6.

This clonotype appeared many times. The chain carries TRBV11-2 and TRBJ1-2; 10 positions agree with TRBD1. The CDR3 has 16 residues. Germline V lookup: CDR1 SGHAT, CDR2 FQNNGV. The V gene end was trimmed by 0 bases and the J gene end by 6 bases; junction bases not matched to a gene: 7. In nucleotides, the CDR3 is TGTGCCAGCAGCTTAGACATCTCCGACAGGGGGCATGGCTACACCTTC. It codes for CASSLDISDRGHGYTF. The full variable domain, in which reference TRBV11-2 and TRBJ1-2 provide the parts outside the CDR3, is EAGVAQSPRYKIIEKRQSVAFWCNPISGHATLYWYQQILGQGPKLLIQFQNNGVVDDSQLPKDRFSAERLKGVDSTLKIQPAKLEDSAVYLCASSLDISDRGHGYTFGSGTRLTVV.

In this sample, this clonotype turned up many times. This chain uses TRBV2 with TRBJ1-1; D perhaps matches TRBD1 (6 bases). The CDR3 spans 13 residues. CDR1 SNHLY and CDR2 FYNNEI come from the germline V gene. The germline V and J ends were trimmed by 7 bases and 0 bases, with 9 bases remaining between them. The CDR3 here is CASIGTLNTEAFF. The CDR3 coding sequence is TGTGCCAGCATTGGGACATTGAACACTGAAGCTTTCTTT.

This clonotype has a count of ten or more. This sequence joins TRBV29-1 and TRBJ2-6; D may be TRBD1 (6 bases). V was clipped by 5 bases and J by 4 bases, with 15 bases between them. This CDR3 spans 15 amino acids. Germline assignment: CDR1 SQVTM and CDR2 ANQGSEA. The chain's CDR3 is CSVQQGGLGANVLTF. The CDR3 DNA sequence: TGCAGCGTTCAACAGGGTGGTCTAGGGGCCAACGTCCTGACTTTC.

This clonotype was seen ten or more times. This chain uses TRBV24-1 with TRBJ2-5; 9 bases line up with TRBD2. Trimming removed 1 base from V and 5 bases from J; junction bases left unmatched: 4. The CDR3 consists of 15 residues. CDR1 and CDR2 (germline): KGHDR, SFDVKD. CDR3 coding DNA: TGTGCCACCAGTGATTTCGCGGGAGGGCAGGAGACCCAGTACTTC. Translating it yields CATSDFAGGQETQYF.

This clonotype was recorded at least ten times. The chain is built from TRBV20-1 and TRBJ1-5; TRBD1 matches at 9 bases. Germline CDR1 and CDR2: DFQATT and SNEGSKA (reference sequence). This CDR3 region has 14 residues. The CDR3 DNA reads TGCAGAGAGGGGGGACAGGGAGGAAATCAGCCCCAGCATTTT. Translating it yields CREGGQGGNQPQHF.

This clonotype was picked up many times. V usage is TRBV19 and J usage is TRBJ2-2; D ambiguous. V lost 6 bases and J 6 bases, leaving 17 bases between the germline ends. The CDR3 is 15 amino acids. CDR1 is LNHDA and CDR2 is SQIVND in the germline V gene (reference sequence). In DNA, the CDR3 is TGTGCCAGTAGGCATTTGGGGTCAGTGTCCGGGGAGCTGTTTTTT. Amino acid sequence: CASRHLGSVSGELFF.

This clonotype was found many times. The chain has TRBV19 and TRBJ1-3; D uncertain. The V end lost 5 bases, the J end lost 0 bases, and 8 bases lay between the germline ends. Germline V gives CDR1 LNHDA, CDR2 SQIVND (reference sequence). This CDR3 has 14 residues. The CDR3 here is CASSPDYSGNTIYF. CDR3 coding DNA: TGTGCCAGTAGTCCAGATTACTCTGGAAACACCATATATTTT. The entire variable domain, with the rest obtained from reference TRBV19 and TRBJ1-3, is as follows: DGGITQSPKYLFRKEGQNVTLSCEQNLNHDAMYWYRQDPGQGLRLIYYSQIVNDFQKGDIAEGYSVSREKKESFPLTVTSAQKNPTAFYLCASSPDYSGNTIYFGEGSWLTVV.

V is TRBV24-1 and J is TRBJ2-6, with TRBD1 as a possible D gene (6 bases). CDR1 and CDR2 (germline): KGHDR, SFDVKD. This CDR3 is built from 18 residues. V was shortened by 7 bases and J by 2 bases, with 20 bases between the two germline ends. The CDR3, as DNA: TGTGCCACCAGACCCGGACCCAAAACAGGGACTGGGGCCAACGTCCTGACTTTC. Translated: CATRPGPKTGTGANVLTF.